The present entry profiles one T cell receptor (beta chain) with its context. This record comes from a study of blood T cell repertoires in COVID-19. The wider study: COVID-19 samples collected from the United States, Italy and Spain covered acute and convalescent phases.

The protocol was immunoSEQ multiplex PCR, while the TCRdb copy is restricted to in-frame clones and leaves out a portion. The top ten hold under 9.5% of the sample, which has approximately 490,000 clones, 88% seen once. This CDR3 has 14 amino acids. V lost 5 bases, J lost 3 bases, and 13 bases lay in between. Germline V gene data show CDR1 as SGHTA and CDR2 as FQGNSA. The source is a woman aged 60-70 years who had recovered from COVID-19. The chain couples TRBV7-2 to TRBJ1-1, with D perhaps TRBD1 (5 bases). Sequencing was performed on PBMCs or T cells enriched from blood (not recorded which). The CDR3 DNA sequence: TGTGCCAGCAGCAGCAGGGTTAGGGACACTGAAGCTTTCTTT. It yields the protein CASSSRVRDTEAFF.